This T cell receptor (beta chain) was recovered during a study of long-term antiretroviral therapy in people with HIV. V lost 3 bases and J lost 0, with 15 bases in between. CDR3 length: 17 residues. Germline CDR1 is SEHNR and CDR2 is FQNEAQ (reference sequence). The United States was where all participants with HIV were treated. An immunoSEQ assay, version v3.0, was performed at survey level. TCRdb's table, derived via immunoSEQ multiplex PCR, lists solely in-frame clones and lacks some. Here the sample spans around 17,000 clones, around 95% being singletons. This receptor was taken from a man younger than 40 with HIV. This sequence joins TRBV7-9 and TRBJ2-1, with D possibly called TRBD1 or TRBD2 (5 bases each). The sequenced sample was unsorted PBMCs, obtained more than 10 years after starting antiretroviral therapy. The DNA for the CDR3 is TGTGCCAGCAGCTTTGAGGGGTCGCCCGGCTCCTACAATGAGCAGTTCTTC. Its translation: CASSFEGSPGSYNEQFF.